Below, 7 T cell receptor beta chains from the same sample are listed, as sequenced in a study of CD8 T cells in Susac syndrome. Reverse transcription of 0.5 to 1 ug RNA was carried out with random hexamers. TCRdb reprocessed the immunoSEQ multiplex PCR reads with MiXCR, giving one entry per CDR3 protein. The top ten clones hold more than 0.095% of a sample with more than 100,000 distinct CDR3 sequences, around 96% of them seen once. Specimen: CD4+ T cells from PBMCs. These receptors were collected from a human donor in good health.

The chain recombines TRBV9 with TRBJ2-5, with a possible D match to TRBD2 (5 bases). CDR3 length: 14 amino acids. Trimming stripped 4 bases from V and 8 bases from J, with 18 bases between. Per germline, CDR1 SGDLS and CDR2 YYNGEE. The DNA for the CDR3 is TGTGCCAGCAGCCCCTCTGAGGGTCTGGGAACCCAGTACTTC. It codes for CASSPSEGLGTQYF.

CDR3 sequence (DNA): TGCAGCCTACAGGGGAACACTGAAGCTTTCTTT. Translating it yields CSLQGNTEAFF. The chain links TRBV20-1 to TRBJ1-1, with D possibly TRBD1 on 6 matching bases. The length of the CDR3 is 11 residues. Germline CDR1 is DFQATT and CDR2 is SNEGSKA (reference sequence).

The chain has TRBV12-3 or TRBV12-4 and TRBJ2-5, with D perhaps TRBD1 (6 bases). The germline V and J ends were trimmed by 3 bases and 7 bases, with 15 bases remaining between them. This CDR3 contains 14 residues. The CDR3 sequence is CASSFAGKQGTQYF. Written as DNA, the CDR3 is TGTGCCAGCAGTTTTGCCGGAAAACAGGGGACCCAGTACTTC.

V usage is TRBV11-2 and J usage is TRBJ2-6; the match to TRBD1 covers 9 bases. There are 18 residues in the CDR3. Germline CDR1 SGHAT, CDR2 FQNNGV. V shed 4 bases and J 0 bases; nucleotides not matched to a gene: 7. The CDR3 spells CASSYTGGVTSGANVLTF. CDR3 nucleotide sequence: TGTGCCAGCAGCTACACAGGGGGCGTCACCTCTGGGGCCAACGTCCTGACTTTC.

The chain has TRBV28 and TRBJ2-7; TRBD2 matches 7 bases. CDR3 length: 14 amino acids. CDR1 and CDR2 from the germline V gene are MDHEN and SYDVKM. V was pared by 5 bases and J by 3 bases, with 7 bases of the junction left unmatched. The chain's CDR3 is CASSRAGSGYEQYF. The CDR3 DNA is TGTGCCAGCAGTCGAGCGGGATCAGGCTACGAGCAGTACTTC.

This sequence joins TRBV5-1 and TRBJ1-1; TRBD1 is a possible D gene (5 bases). Germline V gives CDR1 SGHRS, CDR2 YFSETQ. Between the trimmed V and J ends, which lost 4 bases and 6 bases, there was a span of 13 bases. CDR3 length: 13 amino acids. The CDR3 loop reads CASSPRERAEAFF. CDR3 DNA: TGCGCCAGCAGCCCCAGGGAAAGGGCTGAAGCTTTCTTT.

V usage is TRBV3-1 and J usage is TRBJ2-7; perhaps TRBD1 as D (6 bases). Per germline, CDR1 LGHDT and CDR2 YNNKEL (reference sequence). The CDR3 runs to 19 residues. Trimming cost V 0 bases and J 2 bases, with 23 bases left between them. CDR3: CASSQDRGLDRFGPYEQYF. For the CDR3, the DNA is TGTGCCAGCAGCCAAGATCGGGGTCTTGACAGGTTTGGGCCCTACGAGCAGTACTTC.